The T cell receptor (beta chain) described here comes from a study of shared clonotypes between healthy human individuals. Study-level background: The composition of the donors was a couple of women and a few men aged 18 to 49.

Around 30,000 T cell genomes (around 310 ng DNA) went into each PBMC replicate. Using immunoSEQ multiplex PCR, the repertoire was profiled, and TCRdb retains in-frame clones only, with some absent. This sample has 450,000 to 550,000 clones, with roughly 78% found just once. Researchers drew on roughly 84 million PBMCs for genomic DNA from unsorted samples. CDR1 is SGHTA, CDR2 FQGNSA, per germline. Trimming left V 1 base short and J 4 bases short, with 11 bases between. The CDR3 has 16 residues. This receptor was identified in a woman aged 40 to 55 in good health. Some clones in this sample may be carry-over from other donors' samples. The sample consisted of PBMCs. The chain carries TRBV7-2 and TRBJ2-6, with D perhaps matching TRBD2 (5 bases). This CDR3 reads CASSLDRGSGANVLTF. CDR3 sequence (DNA): TGTGCCAGCAGCTTAGATCGCGGGTCAGGGGCCAACGTCCTGACTTTC.